This record concerns one TCR beta chain sequence. What it binds is not known. With 60 Vbeta and 13 Jbeta primers, the PCR was carried out. TCRdb's copy holds only in-frame clones and misses some; the assay was immunoSEQ multiplex PCR. The profile shows fewer than 150,000 clones, roughly 77% of them singletons. The entry originates in a study of cytomegalovirus exposure and HLA in healthy donors. Study-wide findings and caveats: Prior analysis indicated that the majority of TCR beta V segments exhibited productivity approximately 90% or approximately 30% of the time. A later analysis revealed that TCR association rates differed between HLA loci, peaking at DRB1 and bottoming out at HLA-C. Generally TCR sequences proved uncommon, though certain public TCRs appeared in numerous donors. Listed as cytomegalovirus-associated were 150 or so TCR beta chains.

The length of the CDR3 is 15 residues. Deletions cut 3 bases from V and 1 base from J, with 7 bases between. The germline gives CDR1 LNHDA, CDR2 SQIVND (reference sequence). The source is a man aged 30-40 years in good health and CMV-seronegative. The chain couples TRBV19 to TRBJ2-6; D gene unclear. Sequencing input: PBMCs. CDR3 nucleotides: TGTGCCAGTAGTATTTCTTCTTCTGGGGCCAACGTCCTGACTTTC. It translates to CASSISSSGANVLTF.